This T cell receptor (beta chain) comes out of a study of Graves' ophthalmopathy and Graves' hyperthyroidism. Study outcomes and limitations: A 13-signature model separated ophthalmopathy from stable hyperthyroidism, about 90% sensitivity, around 79% specificity.

This clonotype was detected many times. As yet, its antigen is unknown. Researchers took RNA transcripts and amplified TCR beta CDR3 regions from them. Second-round multiplex PCR came after first-round RT-PCR with HTBI primers. TCRdb analysed the multiplex PCR reads with MiXCR anew, one entry per CDR3 protein. The sample includes fewer than 600,000 distinct CDR3 sequences, 13% to 15% of them seen just once. Each donor who had ophthalmopathy showed moderate-to-severe activity, a CAS of ≥3, a NOSPECS of ≥4, and a duration under 3 months. Lactation, pregnancy, uncontrolled infections and other autoimmune diseases were all grounds for excluding patients. Diagnosis was based on clinical symptoms, serum thyroxine, TRAb, thyroid ultrasound and orbital computed tomography. V lost 7 bases, J lost 5 bases, and 4 bases stayed unmatched. The V gene's germline CDR1 is MNHEY and CDR2 SVGAGI. The CDR3 has 13 residues.

This TCR was sampled from a young woman with Graves' ophthalmopathy. The sequencing sample was made of blood. V and J are TRBV6-5 and TRBJ1-2; 10 bases are shared with TRBD1. This CDR3 reads CASIPGQGYGYTF. In nucleotides, the CDR3 is TGTGCCAGCATACCGGGACAGGGGTATGGCTACACCTTC.